The clone carrying this T cell receptor (beta chain) appeared many times. Its antigen is currently unknown. The data were taken from a study of T-cell reconstitution after alpha-beta-depleted transplantation in children. Study results and caveats: In some patients, recipient T cells and intrathymic progenitors surviving conditioning explained high day-60 diversity. By one year post-transplant, T-cell counts and diversity largely arose from T cells that were newly produced. Several hundred expanded graft clones reportedly supplied alpha-beta T cells about two months after transplant.

The authors prepared the TCRbeta library with unique molecular identifiers. TCRdb re-derived calls from the PCR reads in MiXCR, one entry per CDR3 protein. The table has about 280,000 distinct CDR3 sequences, roughly 11% seen once. The sequence was collected from a male patient between 2 and 10 years old who had a stem cell transplant for chronic granulomatous disease, so the T cells may come from the graft donor. The sample here was peripheral blood, taken 180 days after TCRalphabeta/CD19-depleted stem cell transplant.

CDR3 residues: CASSLYSNEQFF. As DNA, the CDR3 is TGTGCCAGCAGCTTATACTCCAATGAGCAGTTCTTC. V is TRBV11-1 and J is TRBJ2-1; D is unresolved. CDR1 and CDR2 from the germline V gene are SGHAT and FQDESV (reference sequence). With 2 bases removed from V and 6 bases from J, the gap between germline ends came to 5 bases. The CDR3 covers 12 residues.